This is a list of T cell receptor beta chains from one sample in a study of T cell responses to AZD1222 COVID-19 vaccine. The table came from immunoSEQ multiplex PCR; TCRdb's copy has only in-frame clones and leaves some out. Among about 110,000 clones listed, about 90% were seen once. The sample in question was peripheral blood, obtained 28 days after the second AZD1222 dose. Source of these receptors: an adult who received the AZD1222 COVID-19 vaccine. CDR3s include the opening cysteine and the closing phenylalanine or tryptophan. The D gene is left open where the match is weak. Clone size is not always given. Where it is, it says once, few, many or a class for expanded clones.

V: TRBV5-6
J: TRBJ2-7
D: TRBD1
size: NA
length: 12
DNA: TGTGCCAGCAACAGGGGGCTACACGAGCAGTACTTC
CDR3: CASNRGLHEQYF

V: TRBV18
J: TRBJ2-7
D: NA
size: NA
length: 15
DNA: TGTGCCAGCCAGCCGGCGTGGGCCGCGGACCACGAGCAGTACTTC
CDR3: CASQPAWAADHEQYF

V: TRBV19
J: TRBJ1-1
D: NA
size: once
length: 13
DNA: TGTGCCAGTAGTCAGGGTGTGGGCACTGAAGCTTTCTTT
CDR3: CASSQGVGTEAFF

V: TRBV6-7
J: TRBJ2-2
D: NA
size: NA
length: 17
DNA: TGTGCCAGCAGTTACACCACAGGGTCGAAGGATGGCGGGGAGCTGTTTTTT
CDR3: CASSYTTGSKDGGELFF

V: TRBV7-9
J: TRBJ2-5
D: NA
size: NA
length: 15
DNA: TGTGCCAGCAACCCAGGCGGCTCAGAGAGGGAGACCCAGTACTTC
CDR3: CASNPGGSERETQYF

V: TRBV5-4
J: TRBJ2-2
D: TRBD2
size: NA
length: 16
DNA: TGTGCCAGCAGCTTACTAGCGGGAGTGAAAACCGGGGAGCTGTTTTTT
CDR3: CASSLLAGVKTGELFF

V: TRBV3-1/TRBV3-2
J: TRBJ1-2
D: NA
size: once
length: 12
DNA: TGTGCCAGCAGCCAAAGCAAATCGGGCTACACCTTC
CDR3: CASSQSKSGYTF

V: TRBV7-2
J: TRBJ2-5
D: TRBD2
size: NA
length: 18
DNA: TGTGCCAGCAGCCGTCGGACTAGCGGGAGGGCCCCCCAAGAGACCCAGTACTTC
CDR3: CASSRRTSGRAPQETQYF

V: TRBV30
J: TRBJ2-7
D: TRBD2
size: NA
length: 14
DNA: TGTGCACCGCGACTAGCGGGGATAACCTACGAGCAGTACTTC
CDR3: CAPRLAGITYEQYF

V: TRBV9
J: TRBJ1-2
D: NA
size: NA
length: 13
DNA: TGTGCCAGCAGCGTAGTGGAAGGGGGTGGCTACACCTTC
CDR3: CASSVVEGGGYTF

V: TRBV28
J: TRBJ2-7
D: TRBD1
size: NA
length: 15
DNA: TGTGCCAGCAGCCCGCCCGGGACAGGTCGGAACGAGCAGTACTTC
CDR3: CASSPPGTGRNEQYF

V: TRBV30
J: TRBJ2-1
D: NA
size: NA
length: 16
DNA: TGTGCCTGGAGTCCCGGCGGGATCGACTACTACAATGAGCAGTTCTTC
CDR3: CAWSPGGIDYYNEQFF

V: TRBV29-1
J: TRBJ1-2
D: NA
size: NA
length: 10
DNA: TGCAGCGTTGACAGGGGTGGCTACACCTTC
CDR3: CSVDRGGYTF

V: TRBV11-3
J: TRBJ2-2
D: NA
size: NA
length: 18
DNA: TGTGCCAGCAGCTTTACCGCACCATTCGGGGGAAACACCGGGGAGCTGTTTTTT
CDR3: CASSFTAPFGGNTGELFF

V: TRBV3-1/TRBV3-2
J: TRBJ2-5
D: NA
size: NA
length: 15
DNA: TGTGCCAGCAGCCAACGAACCACTTCCCAAGAGACCCAGTACTTC
CDR3: CASSQRTTSQETQYF

V: TRBV10-3
J: TRBJ1-1
D: TRBD1
size: NA
length: 14
DNA: TGTGCCATTGTACAGGGGGCCGGTTACACTGAAGCTTTCTTT
CDR3: CAIVQGAGYTEAFF

V: TRBV18
J: TRBJ2-2
D: TRBD1
size: NA
length: 14
DNA: TGTGCCAGCTCATGGACAGGGGACGCCGGGGAGCTGTTTTTT
CDR3: CASSWTGDAGELFF

V: TRBV5-1
J: TRBJ1-3
D: NA
size: NA
length: 15
DNA: TGCGCCAGCAGCGTGGACAGTCCCTCTGGAAACACCATATATTTT
CDR3: CASSVDSPSGNTIYF

V: TRBV5-8
J: TRBJ1-5
D: TRBD1
size: NA
length: 14
DNA: TGTGCCAGCAGGCTTCGACAGGGGAATCAGCCCCAGCATTTT
CDR3: CASRLRQGNQPQHF

V: TRBV7-9
J: TRBJ1-2
D: NA
size: NA
length: 15
DNA: TGTGCCAGCAGCGTACCTGGGACTGCCTCTTATGGCTACACCTTC
CDR3: CASSVPGTASYGYTF

V: TRBV6-5
J: TRBJ1-2
D: NA
size: NA
length: 15
DNA: TGTGCCAGCAGTTACGCTAAGTTAGCTAACTATGGCTACACCTTC
CDR3: CASSYAKLANYGYTF

V: TRBV6-5
J: TRBJ1-1
D: TRBD1
size: NA
length: 12
DNA: TGTGCCAGCAGTCCCCGGGACAGGCTATCTTTCTTT
CDR3: CASSPRDRLSFF

V: TRBV21-1
J: TRBJ1-1
D: NA
size: few
length: 15
DNA: TGTGCCAGCAGCAAACGCGGGGGGTGTCAGACTGAAGCTTTCTTT
CDR3: CASSKRGGCQTEAFF

V: TRBV7-2
J: TRBJ2-7
D: NA
size: NA
length: 14
DNA: TGTGCCAGCAGCTTAGCGGGGGGGCGCTACGAGCAGTACTTC
CDR3: CASSLAGGRYEQYF

V: TRBV18
J: TRBJ1-1
D: TRBD1
size: NA
length: 14
DNA: TGTGCCAGCACCCTGACAGGGGGTGACACTGAAGCTTTCTTT
CDR3: CASTLTGGDTEAFF

V: TRBV9
J: TRBJ1-5
D: TRBD1
size: NA
length: 15
DNA: TGTGCCAGCAGCGAAGGGGGCTCAGGTAATGAGCCCCAGCATTTT
CDR3: CASSEGGSGNEPQHF

V: TRBV6-5
J: TRBJ2-3
D: NA
size: NA
length: 11
DNA: TGTGCCAGCAGTTGGGGAGATACGCAGTATTTT
CDR3: CASSWGDTQYF

V: TRBV11-1
J: TRBJ2-6
D: NA
size: once
length: 16
DNA: TGTGCCAGCAAAACCGGGACATACTCTGGGGCCAACGTCCTGACTTTC
CDR3: CASKTGTYSGANVLTF

V: TRBV11-2
J: TRBJ1-5
D: NA
size: NA
length: 13
DNA: TGTGCCAGCAGCCTTACGTTCGATCAGCCCCAGCATTTT
CDR3: CASSLTFDQPQHF

V: TRBV7-2
J: TRBJ1-1
D: NA
size: NA
length: 14
DNA: TGTGCCAGCAGCTTACTTCCGGGAGGCACTGAAGCTTTCTTT
CDR3: CASSLLPGGTEAFF

V: TRBV28
J: TRBJ1-6
D: NA
size: NA
length: 14
DNA: TGTGCCAGCAGTTTAGTCGGCAGGGATTCACCCCTCCACTTT
CDR3: CASSLVGRDSPLHF

V: TRBV7-2
J: TRBJ2-3
D: NA
size: NA
length: 12
DNA: TGTGCCAGCAGCCGAAGCACAGATACGCAGTATTTT
CDR3: CASSRSTDTQYF

V: TRBV21-1
J: TRBJ1-1
D: NA
size: NA
length: 14
DNA: TGTGCCAGCAGCGGAGCGGGGAAGAACACTGAAGCTTTCTTT
CDR3: CASSGAGKNTEAFF

V: TRBV7-9
J: TRBJ2-7
D: NA
size: NA
length: 13
DNA: TGTGCCAGCAGTTCAGGGGACTCCTACGAGCAGTACTTC
CDR3: CASSSGDSYEQYF

V: TRBV30
J: TRBJ2-2
D: NA
size: NA
length: 15
DNA: TGTGCCTGGAGGTGGGGGCAAACCTACACCGGGGAGCTGTTTTTT
CDR3: CAWRWGQTYTGELFF

V: TRBV20-1
J: TRBJ2-7
D: NA
size: NA
length: 11
DNA: TGCAGTCCTACAGACTCCTACGAGCAGTACTTC
CDR3: CSPTDSYEQYF

V: TRBV28
J: TRBJ1-1
D: NA
size: once
length: 12
DNA: TGTGCCAGCAGTTTAATCGGGGCTGAAGCTTTCTTT
CDR3: CASSLIGAEAFF

V: TRBV30
J: TRBJ1-1
D: NA
size: NA
length: 11
DNA: TGTGCCTGGATGGAGAACACTGAAGCTTTCTTT
CDR3: CAWMENTEAFF

V: TRBV7-9
J: TRBJ1-1
D: NA
size: NA
length: 13
DNA: TGTGCCAGCAGCTTAGAGGGGAACACTGAAGCTTTCTTT
CDR3: CASSLEGNTEAFF

V: TRBV11-3
J: TRBJ2-1
D: TRBD2
size: NA
length: 16
DNA: TGTGCCAGCAGCTTAGCCCCACTAGCGGTTAACAATGAGCAGTTCTTC
CDR3: CASSLAPLAVNNEQFF

V: TRBV30
J: TRBJ2-4
D: NA
size: NA
length: 12
DNA: TGTGCCTGGAGCGGGGGTATTAACATTCAGTACTTC
CDR3: CAWSGGINIQYF